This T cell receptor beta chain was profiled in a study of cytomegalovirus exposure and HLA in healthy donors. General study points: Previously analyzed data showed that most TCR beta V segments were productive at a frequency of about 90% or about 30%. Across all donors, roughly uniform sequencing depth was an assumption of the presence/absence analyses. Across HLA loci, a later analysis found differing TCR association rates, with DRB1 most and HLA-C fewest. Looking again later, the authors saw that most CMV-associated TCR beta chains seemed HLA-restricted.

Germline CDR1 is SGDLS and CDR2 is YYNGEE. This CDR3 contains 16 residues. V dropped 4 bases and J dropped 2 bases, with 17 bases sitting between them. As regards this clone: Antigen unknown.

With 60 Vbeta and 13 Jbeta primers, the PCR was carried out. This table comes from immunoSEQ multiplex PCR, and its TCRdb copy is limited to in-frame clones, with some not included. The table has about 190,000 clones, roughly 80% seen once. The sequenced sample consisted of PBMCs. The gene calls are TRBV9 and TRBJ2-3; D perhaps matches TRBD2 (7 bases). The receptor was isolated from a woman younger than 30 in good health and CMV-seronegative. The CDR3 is CASSPGGGLSTDTQYF. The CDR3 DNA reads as TGTGCCAGCAGCCCTGGGGGGGGGCTATCCACAGATACGCAGTATTTT.